These 29 T cell receptor beta chains were all obtained from the same sample, sequenced in a study of T-cell reconstitution after alpha-beta-depleted transplantation in children. Unique molecular identifiers tagged the TCRbeta library. Each CDR3 protein is one row after TCRdb ran MiXCR on the PCR reads. The sample contains about 200,000 distinct CDR3 sequences, 5.5% to 7% of which appear only once. The input for sequencing was PBMCs, taken before TCRalphabeta/CD19-depleted stem cell transplant. Source of these receptors: a girl under three years old with combined immunodeficiency, due to receive a stem cell transplant.

This clonotype came up many times. The rearrangement joins TRBV21-1 to TRBJ2-2; TRBD2 reflects the table's D call only, with no check against the DNA. TRBV21-1 is a documented pseudogene. This CDR3 contains 16 residues. The CDR3, as DNA: TGTGCCAGCAGCAAAGGTAGCGGGAGAATGATCGGGGAGCTGTTTTTT. This translates into CASSKGSGRMIGELFF.

This chain links TRBV7-9 with TRBJ2-3; 8 nucleotides align to TRBD2. The CDR3 is made up of 15 amino acids. V lost 3 bases to trimming and J lost 2 bases; unmatched junction nucleotides: 4. Germline loops: CDR1 SEHNR, CDR2 FQNEAQ (reference sequence). The CDR3, as DNA: TGTGCCAGCAGCTTTCGGGGGGGCAACACAGATACGCAGTATTTT. Amino acid sequence: CASSFRGGNTDTQYF.

This clonotype appeared many times. The chain links TRBV20-1 to TRBJ1-2, with 12 bases aligning to TRBD1. Germline V lookup: CDR1 DFQATT, CDR2 SNEGSKA (reference sequence). The CDR3 runs to 15 residues. Losses at the gene ends were 3 bases for V and 7 bases for J; bases not matched to a gene: 9. The CDR3 reads CSARTGQGAVGGYTF. The CDR3 DNA is TGCAGTGCTAGGACGGGACAGGGGGCCGTTGGTGGCTACACCTTC.

The rearrangement joins TRBV29-1 to TRBJ1-2, with 7 bases identical to TRBD1. The V segment lost 7 bases and the J segment 3 bases; nucleotides outside the gene matches: 5. The CDR3 runs 12 residues. Looked up from germline, CDR1 is SQVTM and CDR2 is ANQGSEA. The CDR3 DNA follows: TGCAGCGCCACTACAGGGGACTATGGCTACACCTTC. Its translation: CSATTGDYGYTF.

This clonotype showed up many times. The CDR3 DNA follows: TGTGCCAGCAGCTCTAAGACCGCGGCGGGCAATCAGCCCCAGCATTTT. Amino acid sequence: CASSSKTAAGNQPQHF. V is TRBV5-6 and J is TRBJ1-5; no reliable D call. The germline V and J ends were trimmed by 3 bases and 2 bases, with 15 bases remaining between them. This CDR3 comprises 16 residues. Germline V gene lookup returns CDR1 SGHDT and CDR2 YYEEEE.

This clonotype was counted many times. This chain connects TRBV28 to TRBJ2-7; D is undetermined. CDR3 length equals 12 residues. V was pared by 8 bases and J by 5 bases, with 13 bases between. CDR1 and CDR2 from the germline V gene are MDHEN and SYDVKM. The CDR3 region has the DNA TGTGCCAGCGGGTTCCCAGGAAACGAGCAGTACTTC. Translated, it gives CASGFPGNEQYF.

This clonotype was seen at least ten times. The V call is TRBV15, the J call TRBJ2-7; D remains ambiguous. V lost 0 bases and J lost 10, with 10 bases in between. The CDR3 is 12 residues long. Looked up from germline, CDR1 is LNHNV and CDR2 is YYDKDF (reference sequence). This chain's CDR3 is CATSRDLADQYF. The CDR3 bases are TGTGCCACCAGCAGAGACCTCGCTGACCAGTACTTC.

This clonotype was observed at least ten times. J is TRBJ2-7 and V is TRBV5-8; D gene ambiguous. With 1 base removed from V and 6 bases from J, the gap between germline ends came to 8 bases. This CDR3 contains 12 residues. In germline, CDR1 is SGHTS, CDR2 YDEGEE. The CDR3 DNA follows: TGTGCCAGCAGCTTGTCAATTGCCGAGCAGTACTTC. This codes for CASSLSIAEQYF.

Many counts were recorded for this clonotype. V gene TRBV19 combines with J gene TRBJ1-2; a weak D match, TRBD1 (6 bases). Between the trimmed V and J ends, which lost 6 bases and 0 bases, there was a span of 14 bases. The CDR3 covers 15 residues. Germline V gene data show CDR1 as LNHDA and CDR2 as SQIVND (reference sequence). CDR3 DNA: TGTGCCAGTAGGATCGGACAGACTCCTAACTATGGCTACACCTTC. Its protein product is CASRIGQTPNYGYTF.

This clonotype was detected ten times or more. The V call is TRBV12-3 or TRBV12-4, the J call TRBJ2-2; D tentatively reads TRBD1 or TRBD2 (5 bases each). The CDR3 sequence is 15 residues long. V was shortened by 3 bases and J by 2 bases, with 10 bases between the two germline ends. The CDR3 DNA reads as TGTGCCAGCAGTTTGTTCCGGGACAACACCGGGGAGCTGTTTTTT. Translating it yields CASSLFRDNTGELFF.

This clonotype was counted at least ten times. The J gene is TRBJ1-5, the V gene TRBV10-3; D remains ambiguous. This CDR3 comprises 16 residues. CDR1 is ENHRY and CDR2 is SYGVKD in the germline V gene. Trimming shortened V by 7 bases and J by 0 bases, and 16 bases separated the two germline ends. CDR3 coding DNA: TGTGCCATCAAGGGCGAGCTTTGGGTTAGCAATCAGCCCCAGCATTTT. This translates into CAIKGELWVSNQPQHF.

The CDR3 region has the DNA TGTGCCAGTAGTATCGCGACGGAAACTGAAGCTTTCTTT. Its translation: CASSIATETEAFF. The chain uses TRBV19 and TRBJ1-1; D unresolved. CDR1 is LNHDA, CDR2 SQIVND, per germline (reference sequence). The CDR3 extends over 13 amino acids. V was clipped by 3 bases and J by 5 bases, with 10 bases between them. The whole variable domain, filled in from reference TRBV19 and TRBJ1-1, reads DGGITQSPKYLFRKEGQNVTLSCEQNLNHDAMYWYRQDPGQGLRLIYYSQIVNDFQKGDIAEGYSVSREKKESFPLTVTSAQKNPTAFYLCASSIATETEAFFGQGTRLTVV.

This clonotype has at least ten counts. The rearrangement uses TRBV15 and TRBJ2-2; D not certain. This CDR3 region has 17 residues. The germline V gene encodes CDR1 LNHNV and CDR2 YYDKDF (reference sequence). V lost 0 bases to trimming and J lost 2 bases, with 13 bases between them. This CDR3 reads CATSRDQDFLNTGELFF. The CDR3 coding sequence is TGTGCCACCAGCAGAGATCAAGACTTCTTAAACACCGGGGAGCTGTTTTTT.

This clonotype was counted many times. This rearrangement joins TRBV15 to TRBJ2-1; D remains unclear. Trimming removed 5 bases at V and 4 bases at J, with 12 bases between. This CDR3 spans 14 amino acids. Germline V CDR1 and CDR2: LNHNV, YYDKDF (reference sequence). The DNA for the CDR3 is TGTGCCACCAGCCCCGCCCTAGGTTACAATGAGCAGTTCTTC. As protein: CATSPALGYNEQFF.

This clonotype was seen repeatedly, ten times or more. This CDR3 reads CASMRMAGKNEQFF. The DNA for the CDR3 is TGTGCCAGCATGCGGATGGCAGGGAAAAATGAGCAGTTCTTC. This sequence joins TRBV2 and TRBJ2-1, with D maybe TRBD1 (5 bases). Germline assignment: CDR1 SNHLY and CDR2 FYNNEI. Trimming left V 7 bases short and J 7 bases short, with 17 bases between. The CDR3 totals 14 residues.

This clonotype was counted at least ten times. The V and J genes are TRBV15 and TRBJ2-4; 9 bases match TRBD2. The CDR3 totals 15 residues. Germline V lookup: CDR1 LNHNV, CDR2 YYDKDF (reference sequence). V shed 0 bases, J shed 8 bases, and the junction held 5 bases outside the gene matches. CDR3 amino acids: CATSRERGGADIQYF. The CDR3 DNA sequence: TGTGCCACCAGCAGAGAGCGCGGGGGGGCAGACATTCAGTACTTC.

This clonotype was seen ten or more times. The V gene is TRBV20-1, the J gene TRBJ2-5; D possibly matches TRBD1 or TRBD2 (6 bases each). There are 14 residues in the CDR3. Germline V gene data show CDR1 as DFQATT and CDR2 as SNEGSKA (reference sequence). V was pared by 1 base and J by 1 base, with 10 bases between. Here the CDR3 reads CSARVPGAQETQYF. In nucleotides, the CDR3 is TGCAGTGCTAGAGTCCCGGGGGCCCAAGAGACCCAGTACTTC.

Ten or more counts support this clonotype. The chain links TRBV2 to TRBJ1-1, with D hard to call. The CDR3 consists of 15 residues. Trimming pared 0 bases from V and 1 base from J, leaving 9 bases between. The germline V gene encodes CDR1 SNHLY and CDR2 FYNNEI. CDR3 in amino acids: CASSEAGPKNTEAFF. In DNA, the CDR3 is TGTGCCAGCAGTGAAGCCGGACCGAAGAACACTGAAGCTTTCTTT.

This clonotype occurred many times. The rearrangement joins TRBV5-1 to TRBJ2-7; D perhaps matches TRBD1 (5 bases). Germline values: CDR1 SGHRS, CDR2 YFSETQ. The CDR3 totals 15 residues. Trimming took off 2 bases at V and 1 base at J, with 13 bases between the two ends. CDR3 nucleotides: TGCGCCAGCAGCTTTTACGGCGACAGTTCCTACGAGCAGTACTTC. This encodes CASSFYGDSSYEQYF.

This clonotype was found many times. V is TRBV20-1 and J is TRBJ2-1; no clear D. The germline V and J ends were trimmed by 3 bases and 8 bases, with 8 bases remaining between them. Germline CDR1 DFQATT, CDR2 SNEGSKA (reference sequence). The CDR3 has 11 amino acids. The CDR3 sequence: CSARVVDEQFF. The CDR3 nucleotides read TGCAGTGCTAGGGTAGTGGATGAGCAGTTCTTC.

In its sample, this clonotype was seen many times. This chain links TRBV5-1 with TRBJ2-7; 7 positions match TRBD1. The CDR3 consists of 13 residues. Germline V gene data show CDR1 as SGHRS and CDR2 as YFSETQ. V dropped 3 bases and J dropped 4; count of bases not matched to a gene: 4. The CDR3 here is CASSSTGFYEQYF. CDR3 DNA sequence: TGCGCCAGCAGCTCGACAGGGTTTTACGAGCAGTACTTC.

This clonotype was seen many times. The V and J genes are TRBV7-8 and TRBJ2-7; 7 bases are a match to TRBD1. The germline V gene encodes CDR1 SGHVS and CDR2 FQNEAQ. The CDR3 loop spans 15 amino acids. V shed 4 bases, J shed 0 bases, and the junction held 6 bases outside the gene matches. The CDR3 region is CASSSQGVSSYEQYF. In DNA form, the CDR3 reads TGTGCCAGCAGCTCCCAGGGGGTAAGCTCCTACGAGCAGTACTTC.

This clonotype was seen at least ten times. The rearrangement uses TRBV12-3 or TRBV12-4 and TRBJ2-1, with 16 bases lining up with TRBD2. This CDR3 is built from 22 residues. Losses at the gene ends were 3 bases for V and 8 bases for J; bases not matched to a gene: 22. The CDR3 DNA reads TGTGCCAGCAGTTTGGCAAAGGGGAGGGCTGGGACTAGCGGGGGGGCTGGGGATGAGCAGTTCTTC. Its translation is CASSLAKGRAGTSGGAGDEQFF.

This clonotype showed up many times. V gene TRBV4-3 combines with J gene TRBJ2-5, with D hard to call. Germline CDR1 and CDR2: LGHNA and YSLEER. Trimming cost V 1 base and J 2 bases, with 5 bases left between them. This CDR3 comprises 13 residues. The chain's CDR3 is CASSQVQQETQYF. CDR3 nucleotide sequence: TGCGCCAGCAGCCAAGTACAGCAAGAGACCCAGTACTTC.

This clonotype was picked up a small number of times. J is TRBJ1-2 and V is TRBV4-3; D might be TRBD1 (5 bases). Germline V gene lookup returns CDR1 LGHNA and CDR2 YSLEER. CDR3 length: 15 amino acids. The V and J ends lost 5 bases and 1 base respectively, with 14 bases between them. The chain's CDR3 is CASSIGHHYNYGYTF. For the CDR3, the DNA is TGCGCCAGCAGCATCGGACACCACTATAACTATGGCTACACCTTC.

This clonotype was recorded at least ten times. The J gene is TRBJ2-1, the V gene TRBV7-9; D gene ambiguous. Germline V gene sequence: CDR1 SEHNR, CDR2 FQNEAQ (reference sequence). Deletions cut 2 bases from V and 6 bases from J, with 5 bases between. The CDR3 is 12 amino acids. CDR3 loop: CASSLTPNEQFF. Here the CDR3 DNA reads TGTGCCAGCAGCTTAACCCCCAATGAGCAGTTCTTC.

The rearrangement links TRBV29-1 to TRBJ2-3; tentative D call: TRBD2 (5 bases). V dropped 7 bases and J dropped 2 bases, with 28 bases sitting between them. Per germline, CDR1 SQVTM and CDR2 ANQGSEA. The CDR3 spans 18 residues. The CDR3 spells CSAIHKLGTRRATDTQYF. In nucleotides, the CDR3 is TGCAGCGCTATACACAAGTTGGGCACTAGACGGGCCACAGATACGCAGTATTTT.

Many counts were recorded for this clonotype. The chain uses TRBV20-1 and TRBJ2-3; 8 bases line up with TRBD2. The CDR3 is 11 amino acids. Looked up from germline, CDR1 is DFQATT and CDR2 is SNEGSKA (reference sequence). CDR3 in DNA: TGCAGGACTAGCGGCACAGATACGCAGTATTTT. Translation gives CRTSGTDTQYF.

This clonotype was seen ten or more times. This chain uses TRBV11-2 with TRBJ2-3; 10 bases are a match to TRBD2. Germline V gene lookup returns CDR1 SGHAT and CDR2 FQNNGV. The CDR3 sequence is 15 residues long. V gave up 5 bases and J gave up 5 bases; unmatched junction bases: 7. This chain's CDR3 is CASSPGLAGVDTQYF. The CDR3 region has the DNA TGTGCCAGCAGCCCCGGCCTAGCGGGAGTAGATACGCAGTATTTT. Variable domain in full (rest from reference TRBV11-2 and TRBJ2-3): EAGVAQSPRYKIIEKRQSVAFWCNPISGHATLYWYQQILGQGPKLLIQFQNNGVVDDSQLPKDRFSAERLKGVDSTLKIQPAKLEDSAVYLCASSPGLAGVDTQYFGPGTRLTVL.